This T cell receptor (beta chain) derives from a study of cytomegalovirus exposure and HLA in healthy donors. Study-wide results and limits: The number of N-insertions in an Asian-associated ancestry cluster was reportedly below the 666-donor mean in a later analysis. DRB1 showed the most TCR associations and HLA-C the fewest in a later analysis, as rates varied by HLA locus. Reported findings show TCR beta sequences accurately forecast HLA-A and HLA-B alleles in most subjects.

Germline V lookup: CDR1 LGHNA, CDR2 YNFKEQ. The ends were cut back, 3 bases at V and 0 bases at J, with 8 bases in the middle. CDR3 size: 15 residues. As regards this clone: What it recognizes is unknown.

Donors likely had unrecorded immune exposures despite being nominally healthy when sampled. The PCR used 60 Vbeta and 13 Jbeta primers. The table came from immunoSEQ multiplex PCR; TCRdb's copy has only in-frame clones and leaves some out. Of 130,000 or so clones detected, approximately 80% appear once; the ten largest clones hold over 0.8%. The rearrangement uses TRBV4-2 and TRBJ2-2; TRBD1 is a possible D gene (7 bases). The source material was PBMCs. The receptor was derived from an older woman in good health and CMV-seronegative. The CDR3 protein is CASSHRGANTGELFF. The CDR3 DNA sequence: TGTGCCAGCAGCCACAGGGGGGCGAACACCGGGGAGCTGTTTTTT.